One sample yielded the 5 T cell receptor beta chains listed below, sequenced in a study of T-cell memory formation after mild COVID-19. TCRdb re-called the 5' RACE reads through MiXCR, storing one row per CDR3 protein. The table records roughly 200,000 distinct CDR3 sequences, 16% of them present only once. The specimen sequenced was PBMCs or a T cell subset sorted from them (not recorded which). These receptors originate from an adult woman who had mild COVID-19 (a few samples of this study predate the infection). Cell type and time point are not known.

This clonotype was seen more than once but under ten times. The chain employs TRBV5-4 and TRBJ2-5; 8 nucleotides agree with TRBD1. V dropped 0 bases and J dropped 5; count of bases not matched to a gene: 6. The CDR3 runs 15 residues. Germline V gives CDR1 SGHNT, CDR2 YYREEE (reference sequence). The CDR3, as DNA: TGTGCCAGCAGCTTGGGACAGGGGACGTTGGAGACCCAGTACTTC. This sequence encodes CASSLGQGTLETQYF.

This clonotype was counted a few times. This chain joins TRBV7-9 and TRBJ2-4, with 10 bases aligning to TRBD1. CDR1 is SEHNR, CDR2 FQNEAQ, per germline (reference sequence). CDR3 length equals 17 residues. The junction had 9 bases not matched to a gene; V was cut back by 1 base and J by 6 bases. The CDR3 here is CASSLGTAGTGVNIQYF. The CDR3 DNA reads TGTGCCAGCAGCTTAGGGACTGCCGGGACAGGGGTAAACATTCAGTACTTC.

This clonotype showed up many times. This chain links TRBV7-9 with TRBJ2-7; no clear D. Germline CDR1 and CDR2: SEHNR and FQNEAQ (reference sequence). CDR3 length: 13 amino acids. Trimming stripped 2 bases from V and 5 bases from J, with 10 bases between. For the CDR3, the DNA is TGTGCCAGCAGCTTAAATGGTTTCAACGAGCAGTACTTC. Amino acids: CASSLNGFNEQYF. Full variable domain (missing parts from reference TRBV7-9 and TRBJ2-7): DTGVSQNPRHKITKRGQNVTFRCDPISEHNRLYWYRQTLGQGPEFLTYFQNEAQLEKSRLLSDRFSAERPKGSFSTLEIQRTEQGDSAMYLCASSLNGFNEQYFGPGTRLTVT.

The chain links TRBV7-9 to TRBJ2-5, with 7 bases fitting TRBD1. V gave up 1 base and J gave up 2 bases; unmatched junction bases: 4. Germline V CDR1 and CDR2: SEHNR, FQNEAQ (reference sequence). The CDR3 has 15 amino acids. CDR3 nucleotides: TGTGCCAGCAGCTTAGACAGGGGCTCGCAAGAGACCCAGTACTTC. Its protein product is CASSLDRGSQETQYF.

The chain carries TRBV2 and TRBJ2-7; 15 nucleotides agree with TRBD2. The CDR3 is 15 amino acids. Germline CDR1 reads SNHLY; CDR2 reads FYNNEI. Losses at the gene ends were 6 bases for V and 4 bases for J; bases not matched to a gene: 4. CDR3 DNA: TGTGCCAGCAGGTGGACTAGCGGGGGGGAATACGAGCAGTACTTC. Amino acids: CASRWTSGGEYEQYF.